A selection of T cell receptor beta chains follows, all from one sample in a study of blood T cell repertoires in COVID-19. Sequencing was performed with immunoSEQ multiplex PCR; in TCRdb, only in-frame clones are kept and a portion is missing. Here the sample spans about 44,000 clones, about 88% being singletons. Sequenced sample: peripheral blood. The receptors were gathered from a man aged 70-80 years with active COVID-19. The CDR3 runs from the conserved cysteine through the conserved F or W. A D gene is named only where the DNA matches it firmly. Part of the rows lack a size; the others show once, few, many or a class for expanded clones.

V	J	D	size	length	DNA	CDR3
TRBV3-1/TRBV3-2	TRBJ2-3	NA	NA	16	TGTGCCAGCAGCCAACCAGACGGAGCCTTCACAGATACGCAGTATTTT	CASSQPDGAFTDTQYF
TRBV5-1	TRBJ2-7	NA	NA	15	TGCGCCAGCAGCTTGGTAGCAGGGGAAACTCACGAGCAGTACTTC	CASSLVAGETHEQYF
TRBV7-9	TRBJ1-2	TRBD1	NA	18	TGTGCCAGCAGCTTACTACCGCCGCGACAGGGTAATAACTATGGCTACACCTTC	CASSLLPPRQGNNYGYTF
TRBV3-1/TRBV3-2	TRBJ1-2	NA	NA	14	TGTGCCAGCAGCCAAGACGGGGGACCCTATGGCTACACCTTC	CASSQDGGPYGYTF
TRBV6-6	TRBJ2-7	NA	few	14	TGTGCCAGCAGTTACTCCGACATATACTACGAGCAGTACTTC	CASSYSDIYYEQYF
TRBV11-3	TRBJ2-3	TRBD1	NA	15	TGTGCCAGCAGCTCAAGGACAGGGTTGACAGATACGCAGTATTTT	CASSSRTGLTDTQYF
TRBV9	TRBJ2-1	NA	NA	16	TGTGCCAGCGGGCTAAAAGGGTACCGGGACTACAATGAGCAGTTCTTC	CASGLKGYRDYNEQFF
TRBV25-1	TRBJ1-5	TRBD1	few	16	TGTGCCAGCTCGAACGGACAGGGGTGGAGCAATCAGCCCCAGCATTTT	CASSNGQGWSNQPQHF
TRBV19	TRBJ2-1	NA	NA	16	TGTGCCAGTAGTATGGGTGCAGGCGTTACCTACAATGAGCAGTTCTTC	CASSMGAGVTYNEQFF
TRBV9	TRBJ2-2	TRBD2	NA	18	TGTGCCAGCAGCGTAGTTGGGCTAGCGGGCCTGAACACCGGGGAGCTGTTTTTT	CASSVVGLAGLNTGELFF
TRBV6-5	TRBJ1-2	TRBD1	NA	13	TGTGCCAGCAGACTCGGACAGGGCTATGGCTACACCTTC	CASRLGQGYGYTF
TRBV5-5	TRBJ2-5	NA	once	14	TGTGCCAGCAGCTCGACAGGGCGGGGAGAGACCCAGTACTTC	CASSSTGRGETQYF
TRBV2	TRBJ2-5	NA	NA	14	TGTGCCAGCAGTGAAAACGAGGCAGAAGAGACCCAGTACTTC	CASSENEAEETQYF
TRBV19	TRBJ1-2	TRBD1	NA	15	TGTGCCAGTAGGCCAGTGGACAGGGGCGGCTATGGCTACACCTTC	CASRPVDRGGYGYTF
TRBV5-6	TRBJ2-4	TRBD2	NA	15	TGTGCCAGCAGCTTGTGGGAAGCGGGGAAAAACATTCAGTACTTC	CASSLWEAGKNIQYF
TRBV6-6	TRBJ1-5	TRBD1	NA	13	TGTGCCAGCACACAGGGGGCAGGTCAGCCCCAGCATTTT	CASTQGAGQPQHF
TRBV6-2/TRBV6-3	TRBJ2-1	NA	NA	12	TGTGCCAGCAGCCGCCTAAACAATGAGCAGTTCTTC	CASSRLNNEQFF
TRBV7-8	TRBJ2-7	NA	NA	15	TGTGCCAGCAGCCTTACAGGGACTACCAACTACGAGCAGTACTTC	CASSLTGTTNYEQYF
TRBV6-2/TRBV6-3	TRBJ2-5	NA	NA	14	TGTGCCAGCAGTTTAGACAGGACCGGAGAGACCCAGTACTTC	CASSLDRTGETQYF
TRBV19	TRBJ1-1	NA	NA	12	TGTGCCAGTAGTTCACGTCGGTCTGAAGCTTTCTTT	CASSSRRSEAFF
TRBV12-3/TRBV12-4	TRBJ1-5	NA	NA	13	TGTGCCAGCAGTTTTGGGGAGACTCAGCCCCAGCATTTT	CASSFGETQPQHF
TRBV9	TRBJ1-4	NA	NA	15	TGTGCCAGCAGCGTAGACGGTAGCTTACAAGAAAAACTGTTTTTT	CASSVDGSLQEKLFF
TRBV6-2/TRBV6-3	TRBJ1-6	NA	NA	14	TGTGCCAGCAGTCGAGGGGGATATAATTCACCCCTCCACTTT	CASSRGGYNSPLHF
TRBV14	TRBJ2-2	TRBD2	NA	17	TGTGCCAGCAGCCTCCGTGGACTAGCGGGGAACACCGGGGAGCTGTTTTTT	CASSLRGLAGNTGELFF
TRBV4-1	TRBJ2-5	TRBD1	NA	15	TGCGCCAGCAGCCAAGATAGTTGGGACAGAAAGACCCAGTACTTC	CASSQDSWDRKTQYF
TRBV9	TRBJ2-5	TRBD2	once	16	TGTGCCAGCAGCGCCAGACTAGCGGGGGGGATAGAGACCCAGTACTTC	CASSARLAGGIETQYF
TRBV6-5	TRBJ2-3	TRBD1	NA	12	TGTGCCAGCAGCAGGGGACAGGGGACGCAGTATTTT	CASSRGQGTQYF
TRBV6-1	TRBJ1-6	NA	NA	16	TGTGCCAGCAGTGAAGCGAGTCCCAGGGATGGTTCACCCCTCCACTTT	CASSEASPRDGSPLHF
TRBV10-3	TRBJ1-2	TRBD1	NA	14	TGTGCCAGTGCCGGGACAGGGGGAGACTATGGCTACACCTTC	CASAGTGGDYGYTF
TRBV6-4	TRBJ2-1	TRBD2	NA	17	TGTGCCAGCAGTGACTCGTCTGCCGGGGGGGCCCGATCTGAGCAGTTCTTC	CASSDSSAGGARSEQFF
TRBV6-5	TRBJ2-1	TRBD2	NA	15	TGTGCCAGCAGCCGGACTAGCGGGGGGGCCTATGAGCAGTTCTTC	CASSRTSGGAYEQFF
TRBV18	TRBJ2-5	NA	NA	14	TGTGCCAGCTCACTGGATTCGAGGGTGGAGACCCAGTACTTC	CASSLDSRVETQYF
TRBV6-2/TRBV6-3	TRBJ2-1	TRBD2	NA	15	TGTGCCAGCAGTTACGTCCTAGCGGGGGGTCGGGAGCAGTTCTTC	CASSYVLAGGREQFF
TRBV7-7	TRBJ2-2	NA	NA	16	TGTGCTAGCAGCCCTGCTTCGGGGGCGAACACCGGGGAGCTGTTTTTT	CASSPASGANTGELFF
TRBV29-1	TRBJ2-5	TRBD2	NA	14	TGCAGCGTTTCTAGCGGGGGGTACTCAGAGACCCAGTACTTC	CSVSSGGYSETQYF
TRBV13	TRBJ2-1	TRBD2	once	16	TGTGCCAGCAGCCTGAAGCGACTAGCGGGGGGAGATGAGCAGTTCTTC	CASSLKRLAGGDEQFF
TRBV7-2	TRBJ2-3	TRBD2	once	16	TGTGCCAGCAGCAGCAGGACTAGCGGGGGTTCAGATACGCAGTATTTT	CASSSRTSGGSDTQYF
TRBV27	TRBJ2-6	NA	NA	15	TGTGCCAGCAGTTTAGGAGGAACAGGGGCCAACGTCCTGACTTTC	CASSLGGTGANVLTF